This TCR beta chain appears in the sequencing data of a study of blood T cells in healthy people across ages (dated by TCRdb to about 2015). Background on the whole study: In model experiments, roughly one uniquely barcoded TCR beta cDNA molecule per two T cells was captured by template switching. The donors were divided into four age groups: young (average around 16 years), middle-aged (roughly 42), aged (62) and long-lived (about 79). Age-related changes in TCR beta repertoire diversity were measured in the study by deep sequencing normalized with unique cDNA molecular identifiers. The study analyzed two additional independent replicas of 1 million unique cDNA reads from the same blood draw for two donors, one aged 18 to 30 and one aged 80 or older. To avoid experimental bias, donors of different ages were randomly spread across the sequencing lanes.

General findings and caveats noted by the study authors: As age increased, observed TCR beta diversity per million T cells dropped in a roughly linear way, and a significant reduction was already evident by age 40. Because donor CMV infection status was unknown, age-related changes in expanded clonotypes were potentially confounded. Compared with the aged group, more naive CD4+ T cells, fewer expanded clones and increased TCR diversity were shown by the long-lived group, suggesting age selection. A strong correlation was found between observed TCR beta diversity and the percentage of naive T cells measured by flow cytometry. Since profiling was done on bulk unsorted PBMCs, naive and antigen-experienced compartments could not be conclusively compared. Estimates of total diversity based on one million sequenced T cells were considered lower bounds and underestimates.

The roughly 39 donors, aged roughly 6 to 95 years, were systemically healthy Caucasian individuals from Russia. Ten milliliters of peripheral blood were collected from each donor into EDTA-treated Vacutainer tubes. Ficoll-Paque density-gradient centrifugation was used to isolate PBMCs, with at least 6 million per sample. Total RNA, at least 6 micrograms per sample, was extracted from PBMCs with Trizol reagent. Naive CD45RAhigh/CD27high T cell percentages were measured by flow cytometry on a PBMC aliquot from every donor. Receptor amplification or capture employed 5' RACE. Instrument used: Illumina HiSeq 2500. A second PCR of about 6 to 12 cycles was run with a J-beta primer mix and a sample-barcoded 5' primer. A unique molecular identifier was introduced onto each TCR beta cDNA molecule by a template-switch 5' adaptor carrying 12 random nucleotides. Each sample yielded at least 2.5 million CDR3-containing paired-end reads. First-strand cDNA was synthesized from all RNA with the Mint cDNA synthesis kit, primed by a TRBC-specific oligonucleotide. All cDNA was treated with uracil-DNA glycosylase and then went through a first 18-cycle PCR with the universal primers M1SS and BC2_uni_R. Concerning the study's data processing: For normalization, 1 million high-quality reads were randomly selected from each sample, with every read carrying a distinct molecular identifier. Instead of being binned into consensus sequences, reads that shared molecular identifiers were thrown out. MiTCR, set to a Q25 quality threshold and the strictest error-elimination algorithm, was used for CDR3 identification, clonotype clustering and error correction. A nonparametric unseen species model using Euler transformation provided a lower-bound estimate of total TCR beta diversity. TCRdb applied fastp at Q25 and MiXCR to the public reads, then kept only in-frame beta chains. CDR3 protein sequences are deduplicated, and each keeps its most common genes and DNA. TCRdb, not the authors, supplied the V and J calls. For this sample there are approximately 800,000 distinct CDR3 sequences; around 62% appear just once. Clones ranked in the top ten supply about a quarter of the sample.

As regards this clonotype: Its antigen is unknown. No much larger clonotype is one base removed from it; base qualities were not supplied.

This TCR derives from a man aged 25-45 years in good health. The sequencing sample was made of blood.

The CDR3 protein is CASGQGWGTDTQYF. The DNA sequence is TGTGCCAGCGGGCAGGGATGGGGGACAGATACGCAGTATTTT. This chain is built from TRBV28 and TRBJ2-3; the D region may be TRBD1 or TRBD2, each matching 5 bases equally. V and J are truncated by 8 bases and 3 bases respectively, leaving an intervening sequence of 15 bases. The CDR3 runs 14 residues from the cysteine to the phenylalanine. Only the CDR3 portion is preserved as DNA: 42 bases, with reading frame beginning at the first base. As encoded in the germline V gene, CDR1 is MDHEN while CDR2 is SYDVKM.